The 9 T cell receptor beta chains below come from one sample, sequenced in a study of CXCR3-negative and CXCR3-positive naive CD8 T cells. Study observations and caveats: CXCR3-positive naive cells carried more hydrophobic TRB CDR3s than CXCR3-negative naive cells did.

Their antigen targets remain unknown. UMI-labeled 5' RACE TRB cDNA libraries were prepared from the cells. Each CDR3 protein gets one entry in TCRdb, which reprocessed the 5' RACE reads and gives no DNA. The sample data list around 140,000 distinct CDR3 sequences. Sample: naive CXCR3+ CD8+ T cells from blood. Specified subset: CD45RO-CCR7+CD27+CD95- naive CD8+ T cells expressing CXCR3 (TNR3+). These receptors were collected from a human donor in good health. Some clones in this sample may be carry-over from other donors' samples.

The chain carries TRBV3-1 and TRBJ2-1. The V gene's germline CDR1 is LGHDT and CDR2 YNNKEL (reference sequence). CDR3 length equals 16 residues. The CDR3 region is CASSQDVGGPYNEQFF.

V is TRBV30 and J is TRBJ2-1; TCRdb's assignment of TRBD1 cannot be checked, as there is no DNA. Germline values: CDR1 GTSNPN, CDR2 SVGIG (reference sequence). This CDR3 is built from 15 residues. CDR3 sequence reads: CAWSALGGAYNEQFF.

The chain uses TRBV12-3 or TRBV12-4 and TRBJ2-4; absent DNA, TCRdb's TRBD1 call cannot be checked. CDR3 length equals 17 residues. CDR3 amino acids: CASSSRQGRDPNPIQYF.

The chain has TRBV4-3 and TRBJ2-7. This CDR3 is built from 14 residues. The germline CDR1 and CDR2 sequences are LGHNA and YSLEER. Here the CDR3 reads CASSQAWHSYEQYF.

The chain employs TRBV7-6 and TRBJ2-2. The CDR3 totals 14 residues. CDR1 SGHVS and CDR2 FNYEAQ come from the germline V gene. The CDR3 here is CASSLRPNTGELFF.

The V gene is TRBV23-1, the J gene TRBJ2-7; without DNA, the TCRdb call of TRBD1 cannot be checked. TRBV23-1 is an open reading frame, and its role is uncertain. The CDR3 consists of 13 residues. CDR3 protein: CASSQSPGHRRYF.

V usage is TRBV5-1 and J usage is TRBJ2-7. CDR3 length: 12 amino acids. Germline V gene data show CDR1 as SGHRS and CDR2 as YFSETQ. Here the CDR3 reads CASSVGFYEQYF. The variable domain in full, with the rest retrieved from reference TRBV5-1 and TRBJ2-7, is KAGVTQTPRYLIKTRGQQVTLSCSPISGHRSVSWYQQTPGQGLQFLFEYFSETQRNKGNFPGRFSGRQFSNSRSEMNVSTLELGDSALYLCASSVGFYEQYFGPGTRLTVT.

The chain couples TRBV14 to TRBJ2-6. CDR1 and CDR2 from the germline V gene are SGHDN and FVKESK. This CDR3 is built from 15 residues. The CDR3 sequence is CASSLFKSGANVLTF.

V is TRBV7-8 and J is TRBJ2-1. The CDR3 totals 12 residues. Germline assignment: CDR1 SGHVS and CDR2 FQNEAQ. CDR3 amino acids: CASSQFYGEQFF.